The present TCR beta chain was sequenced within a study of T cells after yellow fever vaccination. TCRdb recomputed calls from the 5' RACE reads with MiXCR, one row per CDR3 protein. The sample yields a few hundred thousand distinct CDR3 sequences, around 4.5% seen once. Trimming stripped 1 base from V and 0 bases from J, with 14 bases between. This CDR3 comprises 17 residues. The germline CDR1 and CDR2 sequences are MGHRA and YSYEKL. The source was PBMCs, collected 15 days after the yellow fever booster vaccination. The chain carries TRBV4-1 and TRBJ2-3; perhaps D is TRBD1 or TRBD2 (7 bases each). This clonotype was obtained from a young man who received the YFV17D yellow fever vaccine. DNA for the CDR3: TGCGCCAGCAGCCAAGCCCGACAGGGAGGGAGCACAGATACGCAGTATTTT. Amino acid sequence: CASSQARQGGSTDTQYF.